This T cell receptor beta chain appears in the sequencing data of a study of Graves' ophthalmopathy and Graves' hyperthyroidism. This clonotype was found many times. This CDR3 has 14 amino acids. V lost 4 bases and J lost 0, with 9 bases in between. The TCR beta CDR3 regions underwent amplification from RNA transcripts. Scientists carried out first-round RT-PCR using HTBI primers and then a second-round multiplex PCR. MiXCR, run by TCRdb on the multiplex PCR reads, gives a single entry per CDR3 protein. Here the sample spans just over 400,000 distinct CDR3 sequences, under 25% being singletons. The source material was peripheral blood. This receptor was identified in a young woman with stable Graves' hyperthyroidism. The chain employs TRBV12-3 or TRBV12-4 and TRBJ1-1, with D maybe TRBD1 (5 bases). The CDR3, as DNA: TGTGCCAGCAGTTCGGACATCATGAACACTGAAGCTTTCTTT. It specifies CASSSDIMNTEAFF.